One sample yielded the 12 T cell receptor beta chains listed below, sequenced in a study of T-cell reconstitution after alpha-beta-depleted transplantation in children. Researchers prepared the TCRbeta library using unique molecular identifiers, the study reports. Each CDR3 protein gets one entry after TCRdb re-called the PCR reads with MiXCR. The table has about 980,000 distinct CDR3 sequences, about 29% seen once; the top ten hold under 30%. Material: PBMCs, mostly from graft donor cells, obtained 360 days after TCRalphabeta/CD19-depleted stem cell transplant. All receptors derive from a boy in the first two years of life who had a stem cell transplant for SCID, so the T cells may come from the graft donor.

V is TRBV18 and J is TRBJ2-1; the D is unclear. Per germline, CDR1 KGHSH and CDR2 LQKENI. CDR3 length: 13 amino acids. Trimming took 6 bases from V and 5 from J, leaving 11 bases between them. In DNA, the CDR3 is TGTGCCAGCTCGACCCGGGCCGACAATGAGCAGTTCTTC. Translating it yields CASSTRADNEQFF.

The chain is built from TRBV12-3 or TRBV12-4 and TRBJ2-7, with D uncertain. V lost 6 bases to trimming and J lost 3 bases, with 12 bases between them. The CDR3 has 13 residues. The chain's CDR3 is CASSPLWGYEQYF. The CDR3 nucleotides read TGTGCCAGCAGCCCCCTGTGGGGCTACGAGCAGTACTTC.

The genes are TRBV20-1 and TRBJ2-5, with 11 bases fitting TRBD1. The CDR3 runs to 12 residues. The germline V gene encodes CDR1 DFQATT and CDR2 SNEGSKA (reference sequence). The ends lost 2 bases at V and 10 bases at J; junction bases unmatched: 3. In DNA form, the CDR3 reads TGCAGTGCTAGACCGGGACAGGGGGTCCAGTACTTC. This codes for CSARPGQGVQYF.

The gene calls are TRBV5-1 and TRBJ1-1; D is unresolved. CDR3 length: 15 amino acids. Trimming shortened V by 0 bases and J by 1 base, and 10 bases separated the two germline ends. Germline loops: CDR1 SGHRS, CDR2 YFSETQ. CDR3 loop: CASSLVDRPNTEAFF. The DNA of the CDR3 is TGCGCCAGCAGCTTGGTTGATAGGCCGAACACTGAAGCTTTCTTT. The whole variable domain, filled in from reference TRBV5-1 and TRBJ1-1, reads KAGVTQTPRYLIKTRGQQVTLSCSPISGHRSVSWYQQTPGQGLQFLFEYFSETQRNKGNFPGRFSGRQFSNSRSEMNVSTLELGDSALYLCASSLVDRPNTEAFFGQGTRLTVV.

CDR3 nucleotides: TGCAGCGTCAGGCCGGGGGGGGACTACGAGCAGTACTTC. Translated, it gives CSVRPGGDYEQYF. This chain links TRBV29-1 with TRBJ2-7, with TRBD2 matching 8 bases. The germline CDR1 and CDR2 sequences are SQVTM and ANQGSEA. CDR3 length equals 13 residues. After removal of 6 bases from V and 3 bases from J, the junction contained 7 bases not matched to a gene.

This clonotype was seen a handful of times. V gene TRBV5-5 combines with J gene TRBJ2-7; D is undetermined. This CDR3 has 15 amino acids. Germline CDR1 reads SGHKS; CDR2 reads YYEKEE (reference sequence). V was clipped by 0 bases and J by 2 bases, with 12 bases between them. DNA of the CDR3: TGTGCCAGCAGCTTGGCAACAGCCGCCCCCTACGAGCAGTACTTC. It specifies CASSLATAAPYEQYF.

This clonotype appeared a few times. The rearrangement uses TRBV12-3 or TRBV12-4 and TRBJ2-7; TRBD1 agrees at 7 bases. The CDR3 runs 14 residues. V shed 6 bases and J 5 bases; nucleotides not matched to a gene: 10. Here the CDR3 DNA reads TGTGCCAGCAGCCTCGAGACAGGGCGGGACGAGCAGTACTTC. It specifies CASSLETGRDEQYF.

The rearrangement links TRBV18 to TRBJ2-3; possibly TRBD1 for D (6 bases). The germline CDR1 and CDR2 sequences are KGHSH and LQKENI. The CDR3 spans 17 residues. Trimming removed 3 bases from V and 5 bases from J, with 21 bases in between. CDR3 residues: CASSPLPRQGSVDTQYF. CDR3 DNA: TGTGCCAGCTCACCGCTCCCCAGGCAGGGGTCGGTAGATACGCAGTATTTT.

The rearrangement links TRBV20-1 to TRBJ2-2; 12 bases fit TRBD1. Germline V gene lookup returns CDR1 DFQATT and CDR2 SNEGSKA (reference sequence). This CDR3 contains 16 residues. Trimming cost V 6 bases and J 0 bases; bases outside gene matches: 5. CDR3 protein: CSARDRGHANTGELFF. The CDR3 DNA sequence: TGCAGTGCAAGGGACAGGGGGCACGCGAACACCGGGGAGCTGTTTTTT.

This clonotype occurred a few times. The genes are TRBV20-1 and TRBJ2-7; no firm D call. This CDR3 contains 13 residues. V was pared by 5 bases and J by 3 bases, with 14 bases between. Germline CDR1 is DFQATT and CDR2 is SNEGSKA (reference sequence). Written as DNA, the CDR3 is TGCAGTGCTTCGCGGCTTTCGGGCTACGAGCAGTACTTC. Protein: CSASRLSGYEQYF.

The chain couples TRBV15 to TRBJ2-1; tentatively, D is TRBD1 or TRBD2 (6 bases each). Per germline, CDR1 LNHNV and CDR2 YYDKDF (reference sequence). This CDR3 is 14 amino acids long. The germline V and J ends were trimmed by 10 bases and 8 bases, with 21 bases remaining between them. The CDR3 DNA is TGTGCCATCTCACCGGGACTTGGGGGCGATGAGCAGTTCTTC. It yields the protein CAISPGLGGDEQFF.

The chain has TRBV15 and TRBJ2-3, with 9 bases matching TRBD2. The CDR3 has 16 amino acids. The germline gives CDR1 LNHNV, CDR2 YYDKDF (reference sequence). V shed 1 base, J shed 10 bases, and the junction held 12 bases outside the gene matches. CDR3 DNA sequence: TGTGCCACCAGCAGAGTACCAGCGGGGGGCCCCCCCCCGCAGTATTTT. It is translated as CATSRVPAGGPPPQYF.